Following are 18 T cell receptor beta chains from one sample sequenced in a study of CD8+ T cells in alopecia areata. Specified treatment: oral pan-JAK inhibitor, 5-10 mg twice daily. As the sequencing template, cDNA was produced by extracting RNA and reverse transcribing it. Clones were read by immunoSEQ multiplex PCR, and TCRdb kept only the in-frame ones, dropping some. The sample comprises 170,000 or so clones, roughly 64% of which are singletons, and around 12% rests with the top ten. Sequenced here: CD8+ T cells sorted from blood, sampled at week 24, from a patient treated with tofacitinib. Every receptor here comes from a human donor with alopecia areata.

This clone has only a few counts. The chain recombines TRBV7-8 with TRBJ2-3; D ambiguous. Germline CDR1 SGHVS, CDR2 FQNEAQ. Deletions cut 7 bases from V and 1 base from J, with 9 bases between. The CDR3 extends over 13 amino acids. CDR3 DNA: TGTGCCAGCAACTTGGACGGCACAGATACGCAGTATTTT. Its protein product is CASNLDGTDTQYF.

The sample holds many counts of this clone. The rearrangement uses TRBV15 and TRBJ2-7; 7 bases match TRBD1. V gave up 4 bases and J gave up 0 bases; unmatched junction bases: 3. Germline V CDR1 and CDR2: LNHNV, YYDKDF (reference sequence). The CDR3 contains 14 residues. In DNA form, the CDR3 reads TGTGCCACCAGCAAGGACAGGTCCTCCTACGAGCAGTACTTC. Protein: CATSKDRSSYEQYF.

V and J are TRBV29-1 and TRBJ1-1, with a weak D call TRBD1 (5 bases). The CDR3 length is 18 residues. Germline assignment: CDR1 SQVTM and CDR2 ANQGSEA. Trimming took off 5 bases at V and 0 bases at J, with 25 bases between the two ends. CDR3 coding DNA: TGCAGCGTTACGGGGCAGCTATCCGATTTCACTATGAACACTGAAGCTTTCTTT. Translated: CSVTGQLSDFTMNTEAFF.

The chain joins TRBV7-8 to TRBJ2-7; 8 bases align to TRBD1. Germline V CDR1 and CDR2: SGHVS, FQNEAQ. This CDR3 comprises 14 residues. V dropped 5 bases and J dropped 3; count of bases not matched to a gene: 6. Here the CDR3 DNA reads TGTGCCAGCAGCGACGGGACAGGAGGCTACGAGCAGTACTTC. This sequence encodes CASSDGTGGYEQYF.

The chain is built from TRBV2 and TRBJ1-1; 7 nucleotides align to TRBD1. This CDR3 has 13 amino acids. V gave up 6 bases and J gave up 2 bases; unmatched junction bases: 3. CDR1 and CDR2 (germline): SNHLY, FYNNEI. CDR3 sequence (DNA): TGTGCCAGCAGACGGGACAGCAACACTGAAGCTTTCTTT. Its translation: CASRRDSNTEAFF.

A few counts support this clone. The chain has TRBV19 and TRBJ1-3; D is unclear. With 10 bases removed from V and 1 base from J, the gap between germline ends came to 17 bases. This CDR3 has 15 residues. Germline CDR1 and CDR2: LNHDA and SQIVND (reference sequence). This CDR3 is CATQAGLNSGNTIYF. The CDR3, as DNA: TGTGCCACCCAAGCCGGCCTTAATTCTGGAAACACCATATATTTT.

This clone was counted a few times. V and J are TRBV10-3 and TRBJ2-1, with D hard to call. The germline V gene has CDR1 ENHRY and CDR2 SYGVKD. This CDR3 comprises 14 residues. V was shortened by 2 bases and J by 4 bases, with 9 bases between the two germline ends. CDR3 coding DNA: TGTGCCATCAGTGAGGTGGCAGGATACAATGAGCAGTTCTTC. Translation: CAISEVAGYNEQFF.

In its sample, this clone was seen once. The chain couples TRBV5-6 to TRBJ1-1, with no clear D. CDR1 is SGHDT and CDR2 is YYEEEE in the germline V gene. The CDR3 totals 13 residues. V lost 4 bases, J lost 1 base, and 8 bases lay in between. The CDR3 loop is CASSHSGNTEAFF. The CDR3 DNA follows: TGTGCCAGCAGCCACAGCGGGAACACTGAAGCTTTCTTT.

The chain joins TRBV29-1 to TRBJ1-2; D perhaps matches TRBD1 (5 bases). This CDR3 has 13 amino acids. Germline lookup yields CDR1 SQVTM and CDR2 ANQGSEA. V shed 1 base and J shed 6 bases, with 12 bases lying between them. In DNA form, the CDR3 reads TGCAGCGTTGAAGGCAGGGCCTATGATGGCTACACCTTC. This codes for CSVEGRAYDGYTF.

This clone was counted only a few times. The V call is TRBV5-6, the J call TRBJ1-1; 7 bases agree with TRBD1. Germline CDR1 and CDR2: SGHDT and YYEEEE. V lost 0 bases and J lost 4; bases outside the gene matches: 9. This CDR3 spans 16 amino acids. The CDR3 sequence: CASSLGLTGVGTEAFF. The CDR3 bases are TGTGCCAGCAGCTTGGGCCTTACAGGGGTCGGCACTGAAGCTTTCTTT.

V and J are TRBV13 and TRBJ2-5, with 7 bases lining up with TRBD1. Germline V gives CDR1 PRHDT, CDR2 FYEKMQ (reference sequence). The CDR3 has 15 residues. With 0 bases clipped from V and 4 bases from J, the junction kept 5 bases outside the gene matches. The CDR3 is CASSLGSTGAETQYF. The CDR3 DNA reads TGTGCCAGCAGCTTAGGCTCCACAGGGGCAGAGACCCAGTACTTC.

This chain connects TRBV7-9 to TRBJ1-2; D remains ambiguous. Trimming took off 2 bases at V and 7 bases at J, with 14 bases between the two ends. The CDR3 is 14 residues long. Germline assignment: CDR1 SEHNR and CDR2 FQNEAQ (reference sequence). In DNA, the CDR3 is TGTGCCAGCAGCTTACCTAGGGTATCTGGTGGCTACACCTTC. It specifies CASSLPRVSGGYTF.

DNA for the CDR3: TGTGCCTGGAGTGTCGAGACAGGGGATATCGAGCAGTACTTC. Protein: CAWSVETGDIEQYF. V usage is TRBV30 and J usage is TRBJ2-7, with TRBD1 matching over 8 bases. With V trimmed by 0 bases and J by 6 bases, 7 bases remained unmatched. Looked up from germline, CDR1 is GTSNPN and CDR2 is SVGIG (reference sequence). The CDR3 covers 14 residues.

Regarding this clone: The junction departs from germline at one end; a sequencing error may be responsible. V and J are TRBV27 and TRBJ2-1; weak D call: TRBD2 (5 bases). The CDR3 sequence is 14 residues long. CDR1 and CDR2 (germline): MNHEY, SMNVEV (reference sequence). Here the CDR3 DNA reads TGTGCCAGCACCCCCAGTGGAGGCGACAATAAGCAGTTCTTC. Amino acids: CASTPSGGDNKQFF.

The chain combines TRBV6-6 with TRBJ1-1, with unresolved D. Trimming removed 6 bases from V and 8 bases from J, with 7 bases in between. CDR1 is MNHNY, CDR2 SVGAGI, per germline (reference sequence). The CDR3 length is 10 residues. CDR3 protein: CASSSAEAFF. The CDR3 coding sequence is TGTGCCAGCAGCTCCGCCGAAGCTTTCTTT.

This chain connects TRBV25-1 to TRBJ1-1, with D hard to call. Trimming took 1 base from V and 11 from J, leaving 11 bases between them. CDR3 length equals 12 residues. Germline CDR1 reads MGHDK; CDR2 reads SYGVNS. CDR3 protein: CASSEFGNGAFF. Here the CDR3 DNA reads TGTGCCAGCAGTGAATTCGGAAACGGTGCTTTCTTT.

This clone was observed a few times. The chain has TRBV21-1 and TRBJ2-7. TRBV21-1 is annotated as a pseudogene. This CDR3 has 16 amino acids. CDR3 nucleotide sequence: TGTGCCAGCAGCAAAGATCGCGACAGGGAGGGCTACGAGCAGTACTTC. Its translation is CASSKDRDREGYEQYF.

This chain joins TRBV5-1 and TRBJ2-5; TRBD1 is a possible D gene (6 bases). The germline V and J ends were trimmed by 4 bases and 5 bases, with 15 bases remaining between them. Germline assignment: CDR1 SGHRS and CDR2 YFSETQ. The CDR3 runs to 14 residues. As DNA, the CDR3 is TGCGCCAGCAGCCCGACGCAGGGGTTGGAGACCCAGTACTTC. Translation: CASSPTQGLETQYF.